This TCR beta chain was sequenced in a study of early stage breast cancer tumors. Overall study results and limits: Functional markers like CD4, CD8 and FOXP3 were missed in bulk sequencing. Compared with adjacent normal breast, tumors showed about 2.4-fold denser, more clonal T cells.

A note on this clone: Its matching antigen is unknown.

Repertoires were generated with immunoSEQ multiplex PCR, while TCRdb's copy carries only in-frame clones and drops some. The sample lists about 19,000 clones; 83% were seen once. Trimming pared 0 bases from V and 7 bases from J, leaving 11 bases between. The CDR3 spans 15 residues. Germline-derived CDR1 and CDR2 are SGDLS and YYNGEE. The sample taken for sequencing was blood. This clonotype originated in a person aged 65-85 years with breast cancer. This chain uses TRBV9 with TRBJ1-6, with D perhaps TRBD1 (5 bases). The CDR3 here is CASSVGVGGNSPLHF. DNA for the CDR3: TGTGCCAGCAGCGTAGGCGTGGGGGGAAATTCACCCCTCCACTTT.